The 21 T cell receptor beta chains below were found in one sample sequenced in a study of PD-L1 blockade in urothelial cancer. Sequencing was performed with immunoSEQ multiplex PCR; in TCRdb, only in-frame clones are kept and a portion is missing. The sample shows around 100,000 clones, around 90% of them seen only once. Time point meaning: peripheral blood 6 weeks after treatment start. Here the sequenced sample was PBMCs, taken around atezolizumab (anti-PD-L1) treatment. These receptors were obtained from a man aged 55 to 70 with urothelial cancer.

The chain is built from TRBV4-2 and TRBJ2-7; D is unclear. The CDR3 covers 13 residues. The V gene's germline CDR1 is LGHNA and CDR2 YNFKEQ. V lost 2 bases and J 0 bases, leaving 5 bases between the germline ends. Here the CDR3 DNA reads TGTGCCAGCAGCCAAAGAGTCTCCTACGAGCAGTACTTC. This translates into CASSQRVSYEQYF.

The J gene is TRBJ2-5, the V gene TRBV18, with D tentatively TRBD2 (6 bases). CDR1 and CDR2 from the germline V gene are KGHSH and LQKENI. The CDR3 length is 15 residues. The V end was cut by 0 bases, the J end by 5 bases, with 13 bases between. This CDR3 reads CASSPPGTSGETQYF. The CDR3 region has the DNA TGTGCCAGCTCACCACCCGGGACTTCAGGCGAGACCCAGTACTTC.

This clone was seen only once. The chain couples TRBV6-9 to TRBJ1-1; D might be TRBD1 (6 bases). Trimming removed 7 bases from V and 0 bases from J, with 12 bases in between. The germline V gene has CDR1 MNHGY and CDR2 SVAAGI. The CDR3 spans 14 residues. The CDR3 DNA follows: TGTGCCAGCAACCGGACAGCCTTGAACACTGAAGCTTTCTTT. This encodes CASNRTALNTEAFF.

The gene calls are TRBV30 and TRBJ1-2; 9 bases fit TRBD1. The germline CDR1 and CDR2 sequences are GTSNPN and SVGIG (reference sequence). The CDR3 loop spans 15 amino acids. With V trimmed by 1 base and J by 7 bases, 10 bases remained unmatched. Here the CDR3 reads CAWSASGQGVFGYTF. CDR3 coding DNA: TGTGCCTGGAGTGCCTCGGGACAGGGAGTTTTTGGCTACACCTTC. Based on the CDR3 plus reference TRBV30 and TRBJ1-2, the full variable domain is SQTIHQWPATLVQPVGSPLSLECTVEGTSNPNLYWYRQAAGRGLQLLFYSVGIGQISSEVPQNLSASRPQDRQFILSSKKLLLSDSGFYLCAWSASGQGVFGYTFGSGTRLTVV.

The chain is built from TRBV7-2 and TRBJ2-7; D remains ambiguous. CDR1 and CDR2 from the germline V gene are SGHTA and FQGNSA. The CDR3 loop spans 16 amino acids. V dropped 0 bases and J dropped 0 bases, with 12 bases sitting between them. CDR3 residues: CASSLAPRPTSYEQYF. In DNA, the CDR3 is TGTGCCAGCAGCTTAGCCCCTAGGCCTACCTCCTACGAGCAGTACTTC.

The rearrangement links TRBV19 to TRBJ1-5; 10 nucleotides line up with TRBD1. Trimming at V came to 6 bases and at J to 7 bases, leaving 9 bases not matched to a gene. Germline values: CDR1 LNHDA, CDR2 SQIVND (reference sequence). CDR3 length: 15 amino acids. As DNA, the CDR3 is TGTGCCAGTAGCGAAGGGACAGGGGCCGCCCAGCCCCAGCATTTT. It is translated as CASSEGTGAAQPQHF.

In this sample, this clone turned up once. The chain carries TRBV5-1 and TRBJ2-5, with 9 bases matching TRBD1. Germline V gene lookup returns CDR1 SGHRS and CDR2 YFSETQ. Trimming took 3 bases from V and 4 from J; bases not matched to a gene: 4. This CDR3 is 14 amino acids long. CDR3 loop: CASSWGTGRETQYF. For the CDR3, the DNA is TGCGCCAGCAGCTGGGGGACAGGGAGAGAGACCCAGTACTTC.

This clone was observed once. The chain uses TRBV4-2 and TRBJ1-1, with D possibly TRBD1 on 6 matching bases. V was pared by 1 base and J by 0 bases, with 9 bases between. Germline assignment: CDR1 LGHNA and CDR2 YNFKEQ. The CDR3 totals 15 residues. CDR3 region: CASSQGGQLNTEAFF. The CDR3 region has the DNA TGTGCCAGCAGCCAAGGCGGACAGTTGAACACTGAAGCTTTCTTT.

The chain has TRBV7-3 and TRBJ2-3, with D unresolved. The germline V gene has CDR1 SGHTA and CDR2 FQGTGA. The CDR3 extends over 16 amino acids. The V gene lost 5 bases and the J gene lost 0 bases, with 15 bases spanning the gap. CDR3 loop: CASSPKYSPSTDTQYF. The CDR3 nucleotides are TGTGCCAGCAGCCCCAAATACTCACCTAGCACAGATACGCAGTATTTT. Full variable domain (rest looked up from reference TRBV7-3 and TRBJ2-3): GAGVSQTPSNKVTEKGKYVELRCDPISGHTALYWYRQSLGQGPEFLIYFQGTGAADDSGLPNDRFFAVRPEGSVSTLKIQRTERGDSAVYLCASSPKYSPSTDTQYFGPGTRLTVL.

The genes are TRBV27 and TRBJ1-5; D remains unclear. The CDR3 covers 13 residues. V lost 6 bases to trimming and J lost 8 bases, with 14 bases between them. From germline, CDR1 is MNHEY and CDR2 SMNVEV (reference sequence). The DNA of the CDR3 is TGTGCCAGCAGGCAGACAACGCGAAAGCCCCAGCATTTT. Protein: CASRQTTRKPQHF.

The chain couples TRBV15 to TRBJ1-3, with TRBD1 as a possible D gene (5 bases). Germline V gene data show CDR1 as LNHNV and CDR2 as YYDKDF (reference sequence). The CDR3 is made up of 14 amino acids. Deletions cut 6 bases from V and 7 bases from J, with 16 bases between. The CDR3 DNA sequence: TGTGCCACCAGGCTGGGGGGAGCGGTGAACACCATATATTTT. As protein: CATRLGGAVNTIYF.

The gene calls are TRBV19 and TRBJ2-3; D gene ambiguous. The CDR3 consists of 13 residues. The germline V and J ends were trimmed by 4 bases and 6 bases, with 11 bases remaining between them. Germline V lookup: CDR1 LNHDA, CDR2 SQIVND (reference sequence). The CDR3 region is CASSSRSGDTQYF. In nucleotides, the CDR3 is TGTGCCAGTAGTAGCCGGTCCGGGGATACGCAGTATTTT.

This chain links TRBV7-2 with TRBJ1-3, with D unclear. This CDR3 spans 14 amino acids. The V gene lost 5 bases and the J gene lost 0 bases, with 8 bases spanning the gap. Germline lookup yields CDR1 SGHTA and CDR2 FQGNSA. The CDR3 spells CASSPVNSGNTIYF. DNA of the CDR3: TGTGCCAGCAGCCCAGTGAACTCTGGAAACACCATATATTTT.

The chain uses TRBV11-3 and TRBJ2-7; perhaps TRBD2 as D (5 bases). Germline V gene data show CDR1 as SGHNT and CDR2 as YENEEA. The V end lost 1 base, the J end lost 6 bases, and 13 bases lay between the germline ends. The CDR3 runs to 14 residues. CDR3 sequence reads: CASSLGVTEGEQYF. CDR3 DNA sequence: TGTGCCAGCAGCTTAGGCGTTACTGAGGGCGAGCAGTACTTC. Looking up the rest from reference TRBV11-3 and TRBJ2-7 gives the full variable domain: EAGVVQSPRYKIIEKKQPVAFWCNPISGHNTLYWYLQNLGQGPELLIRYENEEAVDDSQLPKDRFSAERLKGVDSTLKIQPAELGDSAVYLCASSLGVTEGEQYFGPGTRLTVT.

The CDR3 is CASSLKSTGATNEKLFF. CDR3 nucleotides: TGCGCCAGCAGCCTGAAATCCACAGGTGCAACTAATGAAAAACTGTTTTTT. The chain has TRBV4-1 and TRBJ1-4, with a tentative D call TRBD1 (5 bases). The germline V gene encodes CDR1 MGHRA and CDR2 YSYEKL. There are 17 residues in the CDR3. V shed 4 bases and J shed 0 bases, with 15 bases lying between them.

The chain's CDR3 is CASSLAAEDTEAFF. CDR3 in DNA: TGCGCCAGCAGCTTGGCGGCAGAGGACACTGAAGCTTTCTTT. This chain connects TRBV5-1 to TRBJ1-1, with D unclear. The CDR3 has 14 amino acids. The germline gives CDR1 SGHRS, CDR2 YFSETQ. The V gene lost 0 bases and the J gene lost 3 bases, with 9 bases spanning the gap.

This clone turned up a few times. The chain recombines TRBV2 with TRBJ1-5; a weak D match, TRBD1 (5 bases). Germline V gene data show CDR1 as SNHLY and CDR2 as FYNNEI. This CDR3 is built from 16 residues. The germline V and J ends were trimmed by 5 bases and 0 bases, with 14 bases remaining between them. The CDR3 reads CASSSRDVISNQPQHF. CDR3 bases: TGTGCCAGCAGTAGCAGGGATGTTATTAGCAATCAGCCCCAGCATTTT.

The chain has TRBV6-6 and TRBJ1-6; tentatively, D is TRBD1 (6 bases). Germline lookup yields CDR1 MNHNY and CDR2 SVGAGI (reference sequence). V was pared by 0 bases and J by 7 bases, with 10 bases between. This CDR3 comprises 15 residues. The CDR3 nucleotides read TGTGCCAGCAGTTACTCGGACAGATACAATTCACCCCTCCACTTT. The encoded protein is CASSYSDRYNSPLHF.

The sample holds one count of this clone. The CDR3 reads CASSRGTDSREQFF. The CDR3 DNA sequence: TGTGCCAGCTCACGCGGGACAGACTCTCGTGAGCAGTTCTTC. The chain couples TRBV18 to TRBJ2-1; perhaps TRBD1 as D (7 bases). The CDR3 is made up of 14 amino acids. Trimming took 4 bases from V and 9 from J, leaving 16 bases between them. Germline values: CDR1 KGHSH, CDR2 LQKENI.

This rearrangement joins TRBV9 to TRBJ2-3, with D perhaps matching TRBD1 (6 bases). V lost 4 bases to trimming and J lost 2 bases, with 11 bases between them. Germline lookup yields CDR1 SGDLS and CDR2 YYNGEE. The CDR3 spans 14 residues. The CDR3 nucleotides are TGTGCCAGCAGCATCAGGGGCTTCACAGATACGCAGTATTTT. Residues: CASSIRGFTDTQYF.

The genes are TRBV5-1 and TRBJ2-1, with TRBD1 identical over 9 bases. This CDR3 is built from 15 residues. Germline values: CDR1 SGHRS, CDR2 YFSETQ. Trimming at V came to 5 bases and at J to 5 bases, leaving 8 bases not matched to a gene. This CDR3 reads CASSGTGQGNNEQFF. In DNA form, the CDR3 reads TGCGCCAGCAGTGGGACGGGACAGGGCAACAATGAGCAGTTCTTC.